This T cell receptor (beta chain) is from a study of tissue T cells after allogeneic stem cell transplantation. Study-level points and caveats: Tissue-detected TCR repertoire was only partly captured by blood and spleen T cells.

CDR1 SGHSA and CDR2 FRNQAP come from the germline V gene. V shed 3 bases and J shed 1 base, with 8 bases lying between them. The CDR3 spans 14 residues. This clone appeared a few times. The antigen is unknown. All gene names here are mouse names. The sequenced fragment ends 1 residue before the CDR3 boundary, so the rest is inferred from the germline J gene. Profiled with immunoSEQ multiplex PCR; TCRdb holds only in-frame clones, not every one. The data contain 7,000 or so clones, around half of them singletons. Time point specified: mouse harvest day 7 after allogeneic transplant. Each mouse received 10^7 T-cell-depleted marrow cells plus 10^6 splenic CD5+ T cells by tail vein. Tissues came from B6→BALB/c major-mismatch GVHD mice at day 7 or 14.

The specimen was gut tissue. The sequence came from a female BALB/c mouse given C57BL/6 T cells with graft-versus-host disease after an allogeneic hematopoietic cell transplant. The chain is built from TRBV16 and TRBJ2-5; possibly TRBD2 for D (6 bases). This CDR3 is CASSFMGDQDTQYF. The covered CDR3 bases are TGTGCAAGCAGCTTTATGGGGGACCAAGACACCCAGTAC.